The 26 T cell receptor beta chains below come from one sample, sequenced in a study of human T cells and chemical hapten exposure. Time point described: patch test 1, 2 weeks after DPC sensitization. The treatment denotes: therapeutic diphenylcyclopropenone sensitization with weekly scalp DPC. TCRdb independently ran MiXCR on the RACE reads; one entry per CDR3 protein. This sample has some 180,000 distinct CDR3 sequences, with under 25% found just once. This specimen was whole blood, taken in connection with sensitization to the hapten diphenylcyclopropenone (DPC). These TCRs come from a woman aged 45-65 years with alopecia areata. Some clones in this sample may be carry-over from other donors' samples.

CDR3 in amino acids: CASKGPRGEQYF. In DNA form, the CDR3 reads TGCGCCAGCAAGGGACCTCGGGGGGAGCAGTACTTC. This sequence joins TRBV10-2 and TRBJ2-7, with D possibly being TRBD2 (6 bases). CDR3 length: 12 residues. The ends were cut back, 7 bases at V and 7 bases at J, with 14 bases in the middle. Germline V gene data show CDR1 as WSHSY and CDR2 as SAAADI.

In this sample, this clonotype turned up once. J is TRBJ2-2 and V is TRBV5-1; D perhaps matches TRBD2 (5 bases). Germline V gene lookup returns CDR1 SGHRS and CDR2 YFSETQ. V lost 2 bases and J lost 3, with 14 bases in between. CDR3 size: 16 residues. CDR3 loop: CASSLLDGRDTGELFF. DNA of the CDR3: TGCGCCAGCAGCTTACTAGACGGGCGGGACACCGGGGAGCTGTTTTTT.

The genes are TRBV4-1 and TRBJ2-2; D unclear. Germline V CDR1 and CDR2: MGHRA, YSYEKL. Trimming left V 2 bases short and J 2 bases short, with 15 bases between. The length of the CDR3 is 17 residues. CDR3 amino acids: CASSQWTLGSNTGELFF. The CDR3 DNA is TGCGCCAGCAGCCAATGGACCTTAGGGTCCAACACCGGGGAGCTGTTTTTT.

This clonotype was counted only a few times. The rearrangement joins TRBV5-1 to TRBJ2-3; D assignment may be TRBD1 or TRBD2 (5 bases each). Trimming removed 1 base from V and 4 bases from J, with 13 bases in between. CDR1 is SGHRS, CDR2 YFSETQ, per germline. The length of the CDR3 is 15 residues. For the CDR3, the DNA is TGCGCCAGCAGCTTGAGGGGCAGGGACGCAGATACGCAGTATTTT. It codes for CASSLRGRDADTQYF.

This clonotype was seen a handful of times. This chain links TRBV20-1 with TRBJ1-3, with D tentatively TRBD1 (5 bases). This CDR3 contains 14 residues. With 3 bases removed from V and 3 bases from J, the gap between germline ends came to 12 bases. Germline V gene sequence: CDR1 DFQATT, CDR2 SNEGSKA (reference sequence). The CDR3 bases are TGCAGTGCTAGCCCCGGGACTTATGGAAACACCATATATTTT. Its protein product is CSASPGTYGNTIYF.

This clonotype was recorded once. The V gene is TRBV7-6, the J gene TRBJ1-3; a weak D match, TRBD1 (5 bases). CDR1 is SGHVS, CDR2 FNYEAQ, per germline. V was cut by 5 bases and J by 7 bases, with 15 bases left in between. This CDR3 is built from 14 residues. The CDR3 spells CASSQTDFGNTIYF. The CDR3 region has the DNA TGTGCCAGCAGCCAGACAGATTTTGGGAACACCATATATTTT.

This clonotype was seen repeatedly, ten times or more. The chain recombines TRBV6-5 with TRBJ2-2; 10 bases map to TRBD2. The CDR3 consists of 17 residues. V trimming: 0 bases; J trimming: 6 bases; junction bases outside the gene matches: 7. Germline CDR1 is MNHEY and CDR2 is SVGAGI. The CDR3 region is CASSYSKLAGESGELFF. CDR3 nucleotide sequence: TGTGCCAGCAGTTACTCGAAGCTAGCGGGAGAGTCCGGGGAGCTGTTTTTT.

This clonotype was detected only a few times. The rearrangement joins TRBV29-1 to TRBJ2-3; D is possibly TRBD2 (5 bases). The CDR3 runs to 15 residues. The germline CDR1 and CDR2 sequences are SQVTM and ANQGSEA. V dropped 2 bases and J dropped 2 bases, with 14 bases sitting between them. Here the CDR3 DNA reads TGCAGCGTTGAAAAGAGCGGCACCACCACAGATACGCAGTATTTT. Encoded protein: CSVEKSGTTTDTQYF.

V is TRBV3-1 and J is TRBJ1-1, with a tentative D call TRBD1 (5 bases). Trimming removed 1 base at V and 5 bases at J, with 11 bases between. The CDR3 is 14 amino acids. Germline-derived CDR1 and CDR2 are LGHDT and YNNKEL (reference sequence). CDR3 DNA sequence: TGTGCCAGCAGCCAAGCCGGGGGTCGGACTGAAGCTTTCTTT. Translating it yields CASSQAGGRTEAFF.

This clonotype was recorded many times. This chain's CDR3 is CASSQGLAGAHEQFF. CDR3 DNA: TGTGCCAGCAGCCAGGGACTAGCGGGAGCCCATGAGCAGTTCTTC. V usage is TRBV4-2 and J usage is TRBJ2-1; 14 nucleotides agree with TRBD2. Unmatched junction bases numbered 3, after V lost 3 bases and J lost 8 bases. The CDR3 extends over 15 amino acids. In germline, CDR1 is LGHNA, CDR2 YNFKEQ.

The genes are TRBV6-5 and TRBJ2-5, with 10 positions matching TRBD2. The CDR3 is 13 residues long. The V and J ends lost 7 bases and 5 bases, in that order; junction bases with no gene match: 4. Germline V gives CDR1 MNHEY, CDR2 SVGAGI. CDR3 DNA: TGTGCCAGCACGCTAGCGGGAGCTGAGACCCAGTACTTC. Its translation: CASTLAGAETQYF.

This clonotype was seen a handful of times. CDR3 amino acids: CASQDQGHTDTQYF. Written as DNA, the CDR3 is TGCGCCAGTCAGGACCAGGGCCACACAGATACGCAGTATTTT. The chain combines TRBV10-1 with TRBJ2-3, with D tentatively TRBD1 (5 bases). The V gene lost 9 bases and the J gene lost 2 bases, with 15 bases spanning the gap. The CDR3 covers 14 residues. The germline gives CDR1 WNHNN, CDR2 SYGVQD (reference sequence).

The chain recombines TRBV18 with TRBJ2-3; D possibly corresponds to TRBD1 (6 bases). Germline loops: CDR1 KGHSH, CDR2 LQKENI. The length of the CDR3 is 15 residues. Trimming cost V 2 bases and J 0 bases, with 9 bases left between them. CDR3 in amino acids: CASSPGQGSTDTQYF. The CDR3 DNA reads TGTGCCAGCTCACCAGGGCAGGGGAGCACAGATACGCAGTATTTT. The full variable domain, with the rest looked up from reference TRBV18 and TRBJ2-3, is NAGVMQNPRHLVRRRGQEARLRCSPMKGHSHVYWYRQLPEEGLKFMVYLQKENIIDESGMPKERFSAEFPKEGPSILRIQQVVRGDSAAYFCASSPGQGSTDTQYFGPGTRLTVL.

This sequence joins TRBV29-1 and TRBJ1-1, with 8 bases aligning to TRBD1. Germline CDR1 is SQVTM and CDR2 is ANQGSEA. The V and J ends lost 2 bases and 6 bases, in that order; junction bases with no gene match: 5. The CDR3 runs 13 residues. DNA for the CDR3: TGCAGCGTTGAAAGACAGGGGATCCCTGAAGCTTTCTTT. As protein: CSVERQGIPEAFF.

In DNA, the CDR3 is TGTGCCAGCCGGACAGGGAGTGAAACTGAAGCTTTCTTT. Translating gives CASRTGSETEAFF. This sequence joins TRBV18 and TRBJ1-1; 8 nucleotides align to TRBD1. Germline assignment: CDR1 KGHSH and CDR2 LQKENI. The CDR3 is 13 residues long. After removal of 8 bases from V and 5 bases from J, the junction contained 7 bases not matched to a gene. The full variable domain, rest sourced from reference TRBV18 and TRBJ1-1, is NAGVMQNPRHLVRRRGQEARLRCSPMKGHSHVYWYRQLPEEGLKFMVYLQKENIIDESGMPKERFSAEFPKEGPSILRIQQVVRGDSAAYFCASRTGSETEAFFGQGTRLTVV.

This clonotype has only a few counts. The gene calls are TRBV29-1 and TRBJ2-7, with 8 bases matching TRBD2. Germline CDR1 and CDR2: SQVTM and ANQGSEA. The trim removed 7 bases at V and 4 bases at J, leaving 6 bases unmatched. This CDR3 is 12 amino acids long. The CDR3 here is CSGKTSEYEQYF. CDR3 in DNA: TGCAGCGGGAAGACTAGCGAATACGAGCAGTACTTC.

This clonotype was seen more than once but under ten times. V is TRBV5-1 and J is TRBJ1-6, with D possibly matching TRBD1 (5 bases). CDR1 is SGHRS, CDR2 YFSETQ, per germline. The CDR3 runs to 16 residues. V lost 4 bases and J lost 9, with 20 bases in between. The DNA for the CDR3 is TGCGCCAGCAGCGGATTCGTGGGGGAAGGGGCTTCACCCCTCCACTTT. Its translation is CASSGFVGEGASPLHF.

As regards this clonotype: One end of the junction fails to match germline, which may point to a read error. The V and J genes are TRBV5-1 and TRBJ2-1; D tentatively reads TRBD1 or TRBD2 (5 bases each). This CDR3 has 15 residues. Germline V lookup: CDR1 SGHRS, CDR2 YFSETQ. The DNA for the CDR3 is TGCGCCAGCAGCGTGGGACCCGGCTCCCACAATGAGCAGTTCTTC. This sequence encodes CASSVGPGSHNEQFF.

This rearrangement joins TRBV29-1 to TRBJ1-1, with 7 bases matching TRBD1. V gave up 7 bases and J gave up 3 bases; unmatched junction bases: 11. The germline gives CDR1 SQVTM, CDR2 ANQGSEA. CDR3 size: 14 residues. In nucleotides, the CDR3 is TGCAGCGGTGACAGGGTCGGTGGGGACACTGAAGCTTTCTTT. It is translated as CSGDRVGGDTEAFF.

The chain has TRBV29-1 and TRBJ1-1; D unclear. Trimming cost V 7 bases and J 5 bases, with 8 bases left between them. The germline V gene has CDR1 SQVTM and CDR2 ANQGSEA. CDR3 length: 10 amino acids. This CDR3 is CSALGTEAFF. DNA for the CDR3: TGCAGCGCCCTGGGGACTGAAGCTTTCTTT. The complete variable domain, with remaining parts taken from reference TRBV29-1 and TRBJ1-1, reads SAVISQKPSRDICQRGTSLTIQCQVDSQVTMMFWYRQQPGQSLTLIATANQGSEATYESGFVIDKFPISRPNLTFSTLTVSNMSPEDSSIYLCSALGTEAFFGQGTRLTVV.

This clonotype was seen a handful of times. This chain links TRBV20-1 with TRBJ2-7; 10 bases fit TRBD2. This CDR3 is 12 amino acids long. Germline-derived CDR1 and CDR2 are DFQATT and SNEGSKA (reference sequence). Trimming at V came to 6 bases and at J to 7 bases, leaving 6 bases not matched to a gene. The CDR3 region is CSAGGLAEEQYF. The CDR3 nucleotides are TGCAGTGCGGGAGGACTAGCGGAGGAGCAGTACTTC.

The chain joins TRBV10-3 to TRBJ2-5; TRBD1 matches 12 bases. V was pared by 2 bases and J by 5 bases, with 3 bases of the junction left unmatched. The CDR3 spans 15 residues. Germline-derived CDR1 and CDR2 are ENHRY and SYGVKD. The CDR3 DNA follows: TGTGCCATCAGTGAGGGGACAGGGGGCCTGGAGACCCAGTACTTC. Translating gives CAISEGTGGLETQYF.

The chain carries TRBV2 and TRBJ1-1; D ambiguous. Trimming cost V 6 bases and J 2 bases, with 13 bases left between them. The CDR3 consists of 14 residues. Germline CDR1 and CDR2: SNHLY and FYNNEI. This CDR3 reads CASRTDGINTEAFF. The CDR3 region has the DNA TGTGCCAGCAGGACGGACGGGATAAACACTGAAGCTTTCTTT.

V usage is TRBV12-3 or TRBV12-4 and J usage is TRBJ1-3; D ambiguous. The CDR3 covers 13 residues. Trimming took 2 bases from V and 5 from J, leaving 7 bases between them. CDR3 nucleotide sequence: TGTGCCAGCAGTTTACGCGACCGAAACACCATATATTTT. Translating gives CASSLRDRNTIYF.

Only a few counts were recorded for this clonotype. CDR3 DNA: TGTGCCAGCAGTGACCAGCCCCACACAGGGGTCAATCAGCCCCAGCATTTT. It yields the protein CASSDQPHTGVNQPQHF. V gene TRBV6-4 combines with J gene TRBJ1-5; TRBD1 aligns across 7 bases. From germline, CDR1 is MRHNA and CDR2 SNTAGT. The CDR3 extends over 17 amino acids. After removal of 2 bases from V and 3 bases from J, the junction contained 10 bases not matched to a gene.

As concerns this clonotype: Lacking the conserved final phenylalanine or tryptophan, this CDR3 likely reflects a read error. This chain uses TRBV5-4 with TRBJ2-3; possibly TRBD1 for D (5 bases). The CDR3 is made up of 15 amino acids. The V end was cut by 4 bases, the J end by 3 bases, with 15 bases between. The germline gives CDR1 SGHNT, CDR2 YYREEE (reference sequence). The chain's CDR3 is CASSPGHHRTDTQYS. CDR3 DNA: TGTGCCAGCAGCCCCGGACACCATAGAACAGATACGCAGTATTCT.